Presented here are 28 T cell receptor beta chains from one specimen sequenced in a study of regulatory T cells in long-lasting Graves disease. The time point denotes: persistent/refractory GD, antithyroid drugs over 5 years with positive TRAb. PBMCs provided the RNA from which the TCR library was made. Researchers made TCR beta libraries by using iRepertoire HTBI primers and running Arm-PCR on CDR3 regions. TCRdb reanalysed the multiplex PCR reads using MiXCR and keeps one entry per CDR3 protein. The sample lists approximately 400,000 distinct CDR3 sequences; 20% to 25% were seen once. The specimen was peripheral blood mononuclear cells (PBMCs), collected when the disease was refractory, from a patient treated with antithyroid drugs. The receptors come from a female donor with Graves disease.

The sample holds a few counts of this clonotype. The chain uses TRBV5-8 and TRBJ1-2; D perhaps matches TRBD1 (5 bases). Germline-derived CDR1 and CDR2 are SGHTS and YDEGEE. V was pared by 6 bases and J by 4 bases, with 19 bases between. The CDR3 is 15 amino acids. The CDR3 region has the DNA TGTGCCAGCATGGTCGGTACGGGACTTGTCTATGGCTACACCTTC. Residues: CASMVGTGLVYGYTF.

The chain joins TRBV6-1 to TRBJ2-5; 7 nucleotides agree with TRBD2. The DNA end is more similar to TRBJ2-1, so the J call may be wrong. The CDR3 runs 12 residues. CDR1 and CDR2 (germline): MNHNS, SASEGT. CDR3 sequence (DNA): TGTGCCAGCTCGGGGGGATTGGAGACCCAGTTCTTC. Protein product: CASSGGLETQFF.

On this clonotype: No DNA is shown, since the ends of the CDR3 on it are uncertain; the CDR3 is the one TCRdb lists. This CDR3 reads CASSSSPGQGYEQYF. The J gene is TRBJ2-7, the V gene TRBV28; the table names TRBD1, a call not compared with the DNA. Germline-derived CDR1 and CDR2 are MDHEN and SYDVKM. Inclusive of both ends, the CDR3 amounts to 15 amino acids.

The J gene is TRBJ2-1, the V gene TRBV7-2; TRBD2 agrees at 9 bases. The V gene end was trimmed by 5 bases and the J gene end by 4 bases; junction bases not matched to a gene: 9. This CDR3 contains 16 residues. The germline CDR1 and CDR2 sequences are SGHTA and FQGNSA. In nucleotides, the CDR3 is TGTGCCAGCAGCAAACGCGGGGGGGCTGCTTACAATGAGCAGTTCTTC. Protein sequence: CASSKRGGAAYNEQFF.

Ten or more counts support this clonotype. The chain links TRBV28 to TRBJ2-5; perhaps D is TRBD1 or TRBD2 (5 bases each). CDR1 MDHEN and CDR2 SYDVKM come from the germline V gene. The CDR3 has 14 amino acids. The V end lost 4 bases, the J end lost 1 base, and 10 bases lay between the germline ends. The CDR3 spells CASSSNGGQETQYF. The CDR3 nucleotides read TGTGCCAGCAGTTCTAATGGGGGCCAAGAGACCCAGTACTTC.

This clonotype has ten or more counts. The CDR3, as DNA: TGCAGTGCTAGTTCGGATTCTGGGGCCAACGTCCTGACTTTC. Protein sequence: CSASSDSGANVLTF. V is TRBV20-1 and J is TRBJ2-6; unclear D gene. Trimming stripped 3 bases from V and 1 base from J, with 7 bases between. The CDR3 runs to 14 residues. Germline-derived CDR1 and CDR2 are DFQATT and SNEGSKA (reference sequence).

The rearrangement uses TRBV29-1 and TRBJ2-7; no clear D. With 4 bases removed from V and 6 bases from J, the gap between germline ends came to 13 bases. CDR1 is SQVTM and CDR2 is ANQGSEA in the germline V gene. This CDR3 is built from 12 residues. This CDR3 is CSVGPPVVEQYF. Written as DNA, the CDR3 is TGCAGCGTTGGGCCCCCGGTGGTCGAGCAGTACTTC.

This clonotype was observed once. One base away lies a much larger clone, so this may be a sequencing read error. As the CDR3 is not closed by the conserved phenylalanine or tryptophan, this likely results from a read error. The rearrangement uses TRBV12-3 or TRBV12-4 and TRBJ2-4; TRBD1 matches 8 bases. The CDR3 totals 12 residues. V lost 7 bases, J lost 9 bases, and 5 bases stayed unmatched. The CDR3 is CASTRTGSIQYL. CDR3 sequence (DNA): TGTGCCAGCACCCGGACAGGGAGCATTCAGTACCTC.

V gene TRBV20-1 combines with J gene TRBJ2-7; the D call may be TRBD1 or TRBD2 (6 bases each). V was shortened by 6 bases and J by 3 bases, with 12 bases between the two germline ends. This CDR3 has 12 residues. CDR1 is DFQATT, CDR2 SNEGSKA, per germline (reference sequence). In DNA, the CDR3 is TGCAGTGCCACCCGGGGGCGCTACGAGCAGTACTTC. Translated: CSATRGRYEQYF.

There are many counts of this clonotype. The CDR3 coding sequence is TGTGCCAGCAGCGGCGGTCGAAATAACTACGAGCAGTACTTC. It translates to CASSGGRNNYEQYF. This chain uses TRBV28 with TRBJ2-7; D call uncertain. Trimming pared 6 bases from V and 3 bases from J, leaving 15 bases between. The CDR3 is 14 amino acids. Germline V lookup: CDR1 MDHEN, CDR2 SYDVKM.

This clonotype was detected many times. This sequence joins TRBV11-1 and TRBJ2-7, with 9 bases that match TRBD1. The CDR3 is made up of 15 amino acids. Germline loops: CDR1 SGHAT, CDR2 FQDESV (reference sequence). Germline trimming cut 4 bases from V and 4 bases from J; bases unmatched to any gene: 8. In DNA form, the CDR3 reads TGTGCCAGCAGCTCCCGGGACAGGGTATCGTACGAGCAGTACTTC. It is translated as CASSSRDRVSYEQYF. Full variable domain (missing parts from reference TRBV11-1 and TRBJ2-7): EAEVAQSPRYKITEKSQAVAFWCDPISGHATLYWYRQILGQGPELLVQFQDESVVDDSQLPKDRFSAERLKGVDSTLKIQPAELGDSAMYLCASSSRDRVSYEQYFGPGTRLTVT.

The CDR3 nucleotides read TGCAGTGGGACTATAAGCGGGAGCGTAGCAGATACGCAGTATTTT. Residues: CSGTISGSVADTQYF. The rearrangement joins TRBV20-1 to TRBJ2-3; TRBD2 matches 8 bases. The CDR3 contains 15 residues. J was trimmed by 4 bases and V by 7 bases; bases with no gene match: 13. Per the germline V gene, CDR1 is DFQATT and CDR2 is SNEGSKA (reference sequence).

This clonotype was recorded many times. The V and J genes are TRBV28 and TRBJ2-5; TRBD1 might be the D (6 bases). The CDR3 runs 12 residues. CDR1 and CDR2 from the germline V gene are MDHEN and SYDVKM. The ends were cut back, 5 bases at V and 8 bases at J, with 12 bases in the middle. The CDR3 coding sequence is TGTGCCAGCAGTCCGCGGACAGCTACCCAGTACTTC. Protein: CASSPRTATQYF.

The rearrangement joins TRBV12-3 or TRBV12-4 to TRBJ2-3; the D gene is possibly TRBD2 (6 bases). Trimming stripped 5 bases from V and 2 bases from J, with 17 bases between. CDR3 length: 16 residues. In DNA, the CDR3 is TGTGCCAGCAGTACCGACGGGACTCAACCCACAGATACGCAGTATTTT. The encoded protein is CASSTDGTQPTDTQYF.

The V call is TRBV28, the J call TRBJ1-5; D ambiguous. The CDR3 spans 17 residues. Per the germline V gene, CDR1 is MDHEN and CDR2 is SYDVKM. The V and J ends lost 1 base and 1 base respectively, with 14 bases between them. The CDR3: CASSLSYLTGSNQPQHF. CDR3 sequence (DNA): TGTGCCAGCAGTTTATCCTACTTGACGGGCAGCAATCAGCCCCAGCATTTT.

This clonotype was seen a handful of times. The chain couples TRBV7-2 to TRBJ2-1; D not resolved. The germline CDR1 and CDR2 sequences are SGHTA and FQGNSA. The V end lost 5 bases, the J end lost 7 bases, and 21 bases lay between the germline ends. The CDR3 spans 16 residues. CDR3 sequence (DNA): TGTGCCAGCAGCCGCTTTTCAACCGTCGCTCGGAATGAGCAGTTCTTC. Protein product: CASSRFSTVARNEQFF. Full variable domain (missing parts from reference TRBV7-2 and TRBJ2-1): GAGVSQSPSNKVTEKGKDVELRCDPISGHTALYWYRQSLGQGLEFLIYFQGNSAPDKSGLPSDRFSAERTGGSVSTLTIQRTQQEDSAVYLCASSRFSTVARNEQFFGPGTRLTVL.

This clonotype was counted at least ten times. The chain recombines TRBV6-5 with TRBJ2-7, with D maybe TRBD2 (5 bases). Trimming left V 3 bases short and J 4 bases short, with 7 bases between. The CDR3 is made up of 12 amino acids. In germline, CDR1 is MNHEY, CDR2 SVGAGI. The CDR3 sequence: CASSYVAYEQYF. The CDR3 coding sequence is TGTGCCAGCAGTTATGTAGCGTACGAGCAGTACTTC.

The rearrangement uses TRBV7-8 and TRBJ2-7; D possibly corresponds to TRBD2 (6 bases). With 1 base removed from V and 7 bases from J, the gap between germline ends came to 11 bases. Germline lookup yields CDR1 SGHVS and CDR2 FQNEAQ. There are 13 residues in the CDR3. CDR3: CASSLGTIQEQYF. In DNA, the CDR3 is TGTGCCAGCAGCTTAGGGACTATTCAAGAGCAGTACTTC. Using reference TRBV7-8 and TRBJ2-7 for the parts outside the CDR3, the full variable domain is GAGVSQSPRYKVAKRGQDVALRCDPISGHVSLFWYQQALGQGPEFLTYFQNEAQLDKSGLPSDRFFAERPEGSVSTLKIQRTQQEDSAVYLCASSLGTIQEQYFGPGTRLTVT.

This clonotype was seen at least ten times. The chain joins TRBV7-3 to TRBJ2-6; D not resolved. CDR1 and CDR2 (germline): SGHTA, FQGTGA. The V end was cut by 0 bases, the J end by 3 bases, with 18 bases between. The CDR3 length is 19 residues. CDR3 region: CASSLTSGSFASGANVLTF. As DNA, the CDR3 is TGTGCCAGCAGCTTAACGTCGGGCAGTTTCGCTAGTGGGGCCAACGTCCTGACTTTC.

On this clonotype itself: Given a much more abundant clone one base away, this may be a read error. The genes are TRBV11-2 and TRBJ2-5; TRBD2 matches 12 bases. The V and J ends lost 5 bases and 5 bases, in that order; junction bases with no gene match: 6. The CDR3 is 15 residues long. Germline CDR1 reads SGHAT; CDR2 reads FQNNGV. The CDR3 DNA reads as TGTGCCAGCAGCACCTCTGGGACTAGCGGGGAGACCCAGTACTTC. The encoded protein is CASSTSGTSGETQYF.

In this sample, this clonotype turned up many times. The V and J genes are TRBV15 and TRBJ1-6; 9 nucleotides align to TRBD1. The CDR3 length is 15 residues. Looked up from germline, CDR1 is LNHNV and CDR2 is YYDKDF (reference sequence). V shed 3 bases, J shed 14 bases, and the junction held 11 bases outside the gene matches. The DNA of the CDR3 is TGTGCCACCAGCAGGGCCGGGACAGGGTACTCGACCCTCCACTTT. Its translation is CATSRAGTGYSTLHF.

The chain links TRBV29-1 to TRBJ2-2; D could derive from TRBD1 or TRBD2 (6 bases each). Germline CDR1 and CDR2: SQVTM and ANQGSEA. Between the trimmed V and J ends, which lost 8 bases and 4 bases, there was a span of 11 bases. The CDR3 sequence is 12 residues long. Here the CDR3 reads CSSRGPTGELFF. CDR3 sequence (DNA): TGCAGCTCCCGGGGGCCCACCGGGGAGCTGTTTTTT.

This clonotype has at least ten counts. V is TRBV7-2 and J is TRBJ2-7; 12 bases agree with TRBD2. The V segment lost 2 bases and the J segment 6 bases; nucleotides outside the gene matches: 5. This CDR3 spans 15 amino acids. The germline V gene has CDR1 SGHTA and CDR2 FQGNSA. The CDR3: CASSLRGLAGSEQYF. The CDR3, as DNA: TGTGCCAGCAGCTTAAGGGGACTAGCGGGTTCCGAGCAGTACTTC.

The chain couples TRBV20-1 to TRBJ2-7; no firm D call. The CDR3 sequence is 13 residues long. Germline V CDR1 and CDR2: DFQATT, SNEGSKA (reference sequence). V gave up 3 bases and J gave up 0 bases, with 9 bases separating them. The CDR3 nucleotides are TGCAGTGCTAGGATCAGAAACTCCTACGAGCAGTACTTC. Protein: CSARIRNSYEQYF.

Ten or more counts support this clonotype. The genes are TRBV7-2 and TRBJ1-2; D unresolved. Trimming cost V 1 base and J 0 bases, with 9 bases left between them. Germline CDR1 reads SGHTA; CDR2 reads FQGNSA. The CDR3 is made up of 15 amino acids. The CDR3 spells CASSLVPQANYGYTF. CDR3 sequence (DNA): TGTGCCAGCAGCTTAGTTCCGCAGGCTAACTATGGCTACACCTTC.

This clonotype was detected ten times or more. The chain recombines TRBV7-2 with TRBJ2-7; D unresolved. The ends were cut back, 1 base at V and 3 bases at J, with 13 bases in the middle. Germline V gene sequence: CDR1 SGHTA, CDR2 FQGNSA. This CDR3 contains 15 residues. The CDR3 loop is CASSLVNGVDYEQYF. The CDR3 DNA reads TGTGCCAGCAGCTTAGTAAATGGTGTGGACTACGAGCAGTACTTC.

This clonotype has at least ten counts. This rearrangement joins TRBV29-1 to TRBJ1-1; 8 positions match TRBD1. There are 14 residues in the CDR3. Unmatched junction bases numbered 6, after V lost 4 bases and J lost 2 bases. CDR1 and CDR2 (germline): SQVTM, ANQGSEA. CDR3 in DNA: TGCAGCGTTGGGACAGGGCCTGCAAACACTGAAGCTTTCTTT. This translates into CSVGTGPANTEAFF.

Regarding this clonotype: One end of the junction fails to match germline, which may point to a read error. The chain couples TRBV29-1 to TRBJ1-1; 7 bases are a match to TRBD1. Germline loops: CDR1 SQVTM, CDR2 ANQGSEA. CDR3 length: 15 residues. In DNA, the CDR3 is TGCAGCGTTGTGGAACTACAGGGGAGCGGCACTGAAGCTTCCTTT. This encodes CSVVELQGSGTEASF.